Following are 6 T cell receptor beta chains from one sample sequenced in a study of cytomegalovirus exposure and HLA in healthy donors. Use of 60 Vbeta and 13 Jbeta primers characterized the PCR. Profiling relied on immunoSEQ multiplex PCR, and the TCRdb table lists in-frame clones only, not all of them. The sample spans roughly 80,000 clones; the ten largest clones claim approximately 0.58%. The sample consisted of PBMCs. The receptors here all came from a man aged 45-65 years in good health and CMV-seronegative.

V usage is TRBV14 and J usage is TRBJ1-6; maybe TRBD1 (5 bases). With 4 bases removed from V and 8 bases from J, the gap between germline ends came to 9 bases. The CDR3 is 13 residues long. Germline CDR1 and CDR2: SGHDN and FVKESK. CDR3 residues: CASSPSGDSPLHF. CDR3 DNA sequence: TGTGCCAGCAGCCCCTCGGGGGATTCACCCCTCCACTTT.

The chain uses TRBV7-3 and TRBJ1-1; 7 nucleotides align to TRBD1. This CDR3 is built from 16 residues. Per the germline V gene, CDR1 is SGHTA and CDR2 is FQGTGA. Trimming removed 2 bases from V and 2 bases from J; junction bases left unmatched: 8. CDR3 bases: TGTGCCAGCAGCTTAGTATCCGGGACAGTTAACACTGAAGCTTTCTTT. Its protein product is CASSLVSGTVNTEAFF.

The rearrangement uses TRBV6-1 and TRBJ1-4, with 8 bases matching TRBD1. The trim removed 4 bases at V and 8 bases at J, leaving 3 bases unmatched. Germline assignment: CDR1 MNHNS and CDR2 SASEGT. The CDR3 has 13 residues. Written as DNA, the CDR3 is TGTGCCAGCAGTGGACAGGGGAGGGAAAAACTGTTTTTT. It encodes CASSGQGREKLFF.

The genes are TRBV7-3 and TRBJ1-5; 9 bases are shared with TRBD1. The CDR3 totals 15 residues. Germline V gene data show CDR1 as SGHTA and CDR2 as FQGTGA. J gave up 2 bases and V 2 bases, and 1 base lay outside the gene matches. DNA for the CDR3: TGTGCCAGCAGCTTACGGGACAGGGGCAATCAGCCCCAGCATTTT. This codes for CASSLRDRGNQPQHF.

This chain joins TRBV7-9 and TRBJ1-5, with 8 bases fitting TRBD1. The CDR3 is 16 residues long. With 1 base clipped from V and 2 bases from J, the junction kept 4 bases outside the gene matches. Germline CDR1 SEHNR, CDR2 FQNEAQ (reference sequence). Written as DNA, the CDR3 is TGTGCCAGCAGCTTAGATTTGACAGGGGGCAATCAGCCCCAGCATTTT. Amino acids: CASSLDLTGGNQPQHF.

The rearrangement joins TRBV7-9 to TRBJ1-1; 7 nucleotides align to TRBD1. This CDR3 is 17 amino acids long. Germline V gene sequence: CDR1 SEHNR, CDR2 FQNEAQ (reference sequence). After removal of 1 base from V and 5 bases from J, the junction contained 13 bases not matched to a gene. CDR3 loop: CASSLGQGGGFATEAFF. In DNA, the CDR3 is TGTGCCAGCAGCTTAGGACAGGGTGGGGGTTTTGCGACTGAAGCTTTCTTT.